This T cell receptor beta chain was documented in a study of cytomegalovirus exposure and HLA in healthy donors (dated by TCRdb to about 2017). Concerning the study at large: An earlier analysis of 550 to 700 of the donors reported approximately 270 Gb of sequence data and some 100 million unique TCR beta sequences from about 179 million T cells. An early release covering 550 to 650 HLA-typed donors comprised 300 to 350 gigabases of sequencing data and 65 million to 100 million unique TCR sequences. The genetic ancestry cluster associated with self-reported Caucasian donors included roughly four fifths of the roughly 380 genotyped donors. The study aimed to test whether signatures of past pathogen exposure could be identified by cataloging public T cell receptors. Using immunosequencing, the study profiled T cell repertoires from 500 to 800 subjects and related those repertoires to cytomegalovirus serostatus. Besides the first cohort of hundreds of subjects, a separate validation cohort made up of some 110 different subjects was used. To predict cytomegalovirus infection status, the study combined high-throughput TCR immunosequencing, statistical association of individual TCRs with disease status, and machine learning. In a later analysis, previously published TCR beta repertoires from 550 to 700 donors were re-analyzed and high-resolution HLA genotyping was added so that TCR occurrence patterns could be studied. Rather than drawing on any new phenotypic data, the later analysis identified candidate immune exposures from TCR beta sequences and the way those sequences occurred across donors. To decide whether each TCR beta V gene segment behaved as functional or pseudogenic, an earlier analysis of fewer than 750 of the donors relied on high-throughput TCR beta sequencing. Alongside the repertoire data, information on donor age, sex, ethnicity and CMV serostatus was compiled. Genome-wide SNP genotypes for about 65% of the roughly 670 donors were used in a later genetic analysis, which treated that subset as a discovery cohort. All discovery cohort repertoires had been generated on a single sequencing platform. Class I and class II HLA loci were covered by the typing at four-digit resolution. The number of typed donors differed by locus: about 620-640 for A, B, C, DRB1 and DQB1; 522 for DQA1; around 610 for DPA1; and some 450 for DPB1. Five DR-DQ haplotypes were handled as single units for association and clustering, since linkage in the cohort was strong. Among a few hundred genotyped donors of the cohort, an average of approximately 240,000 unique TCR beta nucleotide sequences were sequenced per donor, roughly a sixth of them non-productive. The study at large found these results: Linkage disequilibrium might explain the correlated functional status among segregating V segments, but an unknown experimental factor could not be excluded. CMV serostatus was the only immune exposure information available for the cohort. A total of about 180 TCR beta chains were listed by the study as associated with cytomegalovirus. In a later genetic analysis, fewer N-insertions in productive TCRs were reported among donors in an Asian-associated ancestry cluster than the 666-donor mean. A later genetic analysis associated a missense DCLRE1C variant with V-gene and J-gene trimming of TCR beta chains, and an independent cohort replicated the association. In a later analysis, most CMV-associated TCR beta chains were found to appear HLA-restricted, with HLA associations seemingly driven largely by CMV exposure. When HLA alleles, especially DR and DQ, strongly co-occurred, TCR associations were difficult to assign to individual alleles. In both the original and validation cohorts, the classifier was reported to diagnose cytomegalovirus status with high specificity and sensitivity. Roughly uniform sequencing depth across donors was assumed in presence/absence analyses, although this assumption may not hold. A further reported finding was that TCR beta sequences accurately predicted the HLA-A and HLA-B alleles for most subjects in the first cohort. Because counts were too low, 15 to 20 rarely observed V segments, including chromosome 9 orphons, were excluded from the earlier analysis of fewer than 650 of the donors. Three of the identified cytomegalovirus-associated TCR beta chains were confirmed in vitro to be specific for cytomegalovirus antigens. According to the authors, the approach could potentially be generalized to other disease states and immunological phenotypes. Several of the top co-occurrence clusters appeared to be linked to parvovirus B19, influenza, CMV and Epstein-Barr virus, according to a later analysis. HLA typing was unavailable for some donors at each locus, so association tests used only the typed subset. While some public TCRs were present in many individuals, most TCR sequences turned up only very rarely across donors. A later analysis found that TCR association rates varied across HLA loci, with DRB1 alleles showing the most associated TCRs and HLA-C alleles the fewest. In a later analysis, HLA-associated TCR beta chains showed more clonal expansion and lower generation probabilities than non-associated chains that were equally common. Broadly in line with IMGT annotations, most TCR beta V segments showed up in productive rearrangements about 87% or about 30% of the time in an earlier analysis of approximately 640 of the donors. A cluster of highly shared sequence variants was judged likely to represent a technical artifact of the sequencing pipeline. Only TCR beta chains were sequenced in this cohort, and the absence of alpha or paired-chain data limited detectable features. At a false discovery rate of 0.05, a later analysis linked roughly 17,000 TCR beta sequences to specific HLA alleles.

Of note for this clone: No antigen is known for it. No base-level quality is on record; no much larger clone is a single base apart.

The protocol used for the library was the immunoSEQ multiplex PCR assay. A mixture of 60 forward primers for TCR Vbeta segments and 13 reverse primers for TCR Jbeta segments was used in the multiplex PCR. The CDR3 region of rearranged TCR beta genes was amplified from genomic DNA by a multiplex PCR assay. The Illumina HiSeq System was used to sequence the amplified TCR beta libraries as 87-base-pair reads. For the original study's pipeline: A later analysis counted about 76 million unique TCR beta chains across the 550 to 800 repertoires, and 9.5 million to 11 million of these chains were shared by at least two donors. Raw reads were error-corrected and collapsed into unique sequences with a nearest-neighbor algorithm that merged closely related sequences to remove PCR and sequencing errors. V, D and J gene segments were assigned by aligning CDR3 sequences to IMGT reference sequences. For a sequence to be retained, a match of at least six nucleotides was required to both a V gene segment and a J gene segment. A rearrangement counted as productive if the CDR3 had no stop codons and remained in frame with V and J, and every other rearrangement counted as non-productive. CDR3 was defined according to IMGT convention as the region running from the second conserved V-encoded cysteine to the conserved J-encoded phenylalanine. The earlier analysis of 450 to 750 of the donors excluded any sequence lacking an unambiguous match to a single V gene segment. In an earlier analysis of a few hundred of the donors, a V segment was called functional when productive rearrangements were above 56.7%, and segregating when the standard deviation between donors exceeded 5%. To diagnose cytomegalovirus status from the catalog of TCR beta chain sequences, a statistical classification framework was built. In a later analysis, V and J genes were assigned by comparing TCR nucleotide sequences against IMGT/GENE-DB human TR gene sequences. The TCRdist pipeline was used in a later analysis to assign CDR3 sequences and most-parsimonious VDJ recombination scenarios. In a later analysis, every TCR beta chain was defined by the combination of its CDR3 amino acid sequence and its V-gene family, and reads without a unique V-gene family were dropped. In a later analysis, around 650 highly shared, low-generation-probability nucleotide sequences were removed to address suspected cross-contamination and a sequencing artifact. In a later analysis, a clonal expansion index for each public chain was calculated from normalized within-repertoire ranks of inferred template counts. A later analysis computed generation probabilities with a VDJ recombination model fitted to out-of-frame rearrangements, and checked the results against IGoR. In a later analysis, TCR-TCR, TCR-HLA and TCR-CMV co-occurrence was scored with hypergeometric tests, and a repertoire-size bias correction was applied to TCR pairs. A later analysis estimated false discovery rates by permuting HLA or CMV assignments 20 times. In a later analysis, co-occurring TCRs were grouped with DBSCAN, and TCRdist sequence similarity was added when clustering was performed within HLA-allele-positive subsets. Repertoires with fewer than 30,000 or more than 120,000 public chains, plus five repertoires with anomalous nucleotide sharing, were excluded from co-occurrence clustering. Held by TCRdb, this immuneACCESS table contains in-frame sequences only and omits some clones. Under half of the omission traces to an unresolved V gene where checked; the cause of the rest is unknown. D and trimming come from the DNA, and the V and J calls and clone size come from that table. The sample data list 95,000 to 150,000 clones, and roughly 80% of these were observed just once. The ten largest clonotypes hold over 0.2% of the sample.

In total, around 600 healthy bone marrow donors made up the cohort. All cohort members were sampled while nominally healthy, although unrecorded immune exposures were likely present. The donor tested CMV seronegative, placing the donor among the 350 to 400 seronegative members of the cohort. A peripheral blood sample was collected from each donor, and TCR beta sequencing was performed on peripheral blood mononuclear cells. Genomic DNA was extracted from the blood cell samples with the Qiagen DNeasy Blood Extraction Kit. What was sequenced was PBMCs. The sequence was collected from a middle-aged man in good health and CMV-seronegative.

The CDR3 reads as follows: CASSDNYPHQPQHF. The nucleotide sequence is given as TGTGCCAGCAGTGACAACTACCCACATCAGCCCCAGCATTTT. Recombination connected TRBV2 to TRBJ1-5; the D gene lacks a confident call. A distance of 11 bases separates the germline ends of V and J, which lose 3 bases and 5 bases respectively. The CDR3 contains 14 residues, cysteine and phenylalanine counted. Only the CDR3 DNA is retained, 42 bases long and in frame from the first base. Taken from the germline V gene, the CDR1 and CDR2 loops are SNHLY and FYNNEI.